These T cell receptor beta chains were read from a single sample in a study of glioma-infiltrating T cells. TCRdb re-called the multiplex PCR reads through MiXCR, storing one row per CDR3 protein. Among a few hundred thousand distinct CDR3 sequences listed, 41% were seen once. The specimen was glioma tissue, nonneoplastic brain tissue, or PBMCs (not recorded which). These receptors were collected from a human donor with low-grade glioma or glioblastoma, undergoing nonglioma brain surgery, or in good health (not recorded which). CDR3s include the opening cysteine and the closing phenylalanine or tryptophan. D genes are given only for firm matches. A row's size may be missing; if present it is once, few, many or a size class.

v_call	j_call	d_call	clone_size	cdr3_nt	cdr3_aa
TRBV10-3	TRBJ2-1	-	-	TGTGCCATACCCATGGGGACCAGTTCGAACAATGAGCAGTTCTTC	CAIPMGTSSNNEQFF
TRBV4-3	TRBJ2-1	TRBD1	few	TGCGCCAGCAGCGTTGAAGGACAGGGGGCGAGGGATGAGCAGTTCTTC	CASSVEGQGARDEQFF
TRBV20-1	TRBJ2-7	-	many	TGCAGTGCGGATACCAGGGGTGCCTACGAGCAGTACTTC	CSADTRGAYEQYF
TRBV25-1	TRBJ2-7	-	-	TGTGCCATCAGTGTCCCGACTAGTTCCTACGGGCAGTACTTC	CAISVPTSSYGQYF
TRBV5-1	TRBJ1-1	-	-	TGCGCCAGCAGCTTGTCAGGGGTTTCTACTGAAGCTTTCTTT	CASSLSGVSTEAFF
TRBV28	TRBJ2-7	TRBD2	few	TGTGCCAGCAGCTCAACCGGACTAGCGGTGACCTACGAGCAGTACTTC	CASSSTGLAVTYEQYF
TRBV28	TRBJ1-2	-	-	TGTGCCAGCAGTTTCCAAATTGCAGGGAATCTGTATGGCTACACCTTC	CASSFQIAGNLYGYTF
TRBV20-1	TRBJ2-3	TRBD2	-	TGCAGTGCTACCCGACTAGCCGGGGGGGCAGATACGCAGTATTTT	CSATRLAGGADTQYF
TRBV6-5	TRBJ1-3	-	-	TGTGCCACTACCAGAACTGATGGAAACACCATATATTTT	CATTRTDGNTIYF
TRBV6-8	TRBJ2-1	TRBD2	-	TGTGCCAGCAGTTACGCGGGAGGGCCCGGTCGGCGTGAGCGGTTCTTC	CASSYAGGPGRRERFF
TRBV7-9	TRBJ2-1	TRBD2	few	TGTGCCAGCAGCCCCGGGAGGTATGCCTACAATGAGCAGTTCTTC	CASSPGRYAYNEQFF
TRBV24-1	TRBJ2-5	TRBD2	-	TGTGCCACCAGTGACCCTGGGACTAGCGGGACGGAGACCCAGTACTTC	CATSDPGTSGTETQYF
TRBV28	TRBJ1-3	-	-	TGTGCCGGCAGTCCTTCGGGCTCTGGAAACACCATATATTTT	CAGSPSGSGNTIYF
TRBV2	TRBJ2-1	-	-	TGTGCCAGCAGTCCCTCAGGGGAGTATGAGCAGTTCTTC	CASSPSGEYEQFF
TRBV15	TRBJ1-5	-	many	TGTGCCACCAGCACAATCGGGGGACCCCAGCCCCAGCATTTT	CATSTIGGPQPQHF
TRBV25-1	TRBJ2-1	TRBD2	many	TGTGCCAGCAGTGAACCTAGCGGGAGGATCAATGAGCAGTTCTTC	CASSEPSGRINEQFF
TRBV28	TRBJ2-5	-	-	TGTGCCAGCAGTTCATATTTGGGGGGGGCGCGGGAGACCCAGTACTTC	CASSSYLGGARETQYF
TRBV27	TRBJ1-1	TRBD1	few	TGTGCCAGCAGCGAAATCGGGACAGGGGGCACTGAAGCTTTCTTT	CASSEIGTGGTEAFF
TRBV20-1	TRBJ2-3	-	-	TGCAGTGCCCTGGTTCGCACAGATACGCAGTATTTT	CSALVRTDTQYF
TRBV6-1	TRBJ1-4	-	many	TGTGCCAGCAGTGAATCCCCAGGATTTAATGAAAAACTGTTTTTT	CASSESPGFNEKLFF